A selection of T cell receptor beta chains follows, all from one sample in a study of blood T cell repertoires in COVID-19. The protocol was immunoSEQ multiplex PCR, while the TCRdb copy is restricted to in-frame clones and leaves out a portion. The data show roughly 95,000 clones, roughly 82% seen once. Sequencing was done on a sample of peripheral blood. The receptors come from a man older than 75 with acute or convalescent COVID-19. The CDR3 runs from the conserved cysteine through the conserved F or W. D genes are given only for firm matches. A clone size is listed for some rows: how often the clone was seen (once, few, many), or a class if it is expanded.

length,J,D,size,V,CDR3,DNA
15,TRBJ1-5,TRBD1,-,TRBV7-2,CASSLAGQRNQPQHF,TGTGCCAGCAGCTTAGCGGGACAGCGTAATCAGCCCCAGCATTTT
15,TRBJ2-2,-,once,TRBV9,CASQGASGNTGELFF,TGTGCCAGCCAGGGGGCTAGCGGGAACACCGGGGAGCTGTTTTTT
15,TRBJ2-5,-,-,TRBV3-1/TRBV3-2,CASSQATRGQETQYF,TGTGCCAGCAGCCAGGCAACCCGGGGGCAAGAGACCCAGTACTTC
14,TRBJ2-1,TRBD1,few,TRBV5-4,CASLEQGAKDEQFF,TGTGCCAGCTTAGAACAGGGGGCGAAAGATGAGCAGTTCTTC
15,TRBJ1-1,-,once,TRBV27,CASRRTDRPNTEAFF,TGTGCCAGCAGGCGGACAGACAGGCCGAACACTGAAGCTTTCTTT
16,TRBJ2-6,-,-,TRBV29-1,CSVVVRGRAGANVLTF,TGCAGCGTTGTCGTCAGGGGAAGGGCTGGGGCCAACGTCCTGACTTTC
15,TRBJ2-2,TRBD1,-,TRBV29-1,CSVEGGTANTGELFF,TGCAGCGTTGAAGGTGGGACAGCGAACACCGGGGAGCTGTTTTTT
16,TRBJ1-2,TRBD1,-,TRBV27,CASSLSPRDREYGYTF,TGTGCCAGCAGTTTATCGCCTAGGGACAGGGAGTATGGCTACACCTTC
14,TRBJ2-6,-,-,TRBV6-5,CASSREPGANVLTF,TGTGCCAGCAGTCGGGAACCTGGGGCCAACGTCCTGACTTTC
16,TRBJ2-3,TRBD2,once,TRBV5-6,CASSLGLAGYTDTQYF,TGTGCCAGCAGCCTCGGACTAGCGGGTTACACAGATACGCAGTATTTT
13,TRBJ2-7,TRBD2,-,TRBV29-1,CSGISGRFDEQYF,TGCAGCGGGATTAGCGGGAGGTTCGACGAGCAGTACTTC
13,TRBJ1-1,TRBD1,-,TRBV11-2,CASMGTGNTEAFF,TGTGCCAGCATGGGGACAGGGAACACTGAAGCTTTCTTT
13,TRBJ1-5,-,-,TRBV7-9,CASSLSGVQPQHF,TGTGCCAGCAGCCTATCAGGGGTTCAGCCCCAGCATTTT
13,TRBJ1-1,-,-,TRBV11-3,CASSLETGSEAFF,TGTGCCAGCAGCTTAGAAACAGGGTCTGAAGCTTTCTTT
12,TRBJ2-5,-,-,TRBV19,CASRSLTGTQYF,TGTGCCAGTAGATCCCTCACGGGGACCCAGTACTTC
15,TRBJ1-2,TRBD1,-,TRBV27,CASSTRTGGNYGYTF,TGTGCCAGCAGTACACGGACAGGAGGCAACTATGGCTACACCTTC
15,TRBJ2-3,TRBD2,-,TRBV11-2,CASRNPGLASDTQYF,TGTGCCAGCAGGAATCCGGGACTAGCATCAGATACGCAGTATTTT
14,TRBJ1-1,-,once,TRBV6-2/TRBV6-3,CASSRDTSSGEAFF,TGTGCCAGCAGTCGGGACACGTCCTCTGGTGAAGCTTTCTTT
13,TRBJ2-7,TRBD1,once,TRBV30,CAWGRRGRDEQYF,TGTGCCTGGGGGCGCAGGGGGCGGGACGAGCAGTACTTC
16,TRBJ2-7,TRBD1,-,TRBV18,CASSQRQGRSSYEQYF,TGTGCCAGCTCACAACGACAGGGGCGTAGCTCCTACGAGCAGTACTTC
14,TRBJ1-1,TRBD1,once,TRBV30,CAWRRRQGNTEAFF,TGTGCCTGGAGACGGAGACAGGGGAACACTGAAGCTTTCTTT
16,TRBJ1-1,-,-,TRBV28,CASRGRYLTTNTEAFF,TGTGCCAGCAGGGGCCGCTATTTGACAACGAACACTGAAGCTTTCTTT
14,TRBJ2-1,-,-,TRBV5-4,CASSLEQLVSEQFF,TGTGCCAGCAGCTTGGAACAGTTAGTCTCGGAGCAGTTCTTC
17,TRBJ1-6,-,-,TRBV28,CASRHKTGSSYNSPLHF,TGTGCCAGCAGACATAAGACGGGGAGCTCCTATAATTCACCCCTCCACTTT
16,TRBJ1-1,-,-,TRBV4-1,CASSQDLGGGRTEAFF,TGCGCCAGCAGCCAAGATCTTGGGGGCGGTAGGACTGAAGCTTTCTTT
16,TRBJ1-5,TRBD1,-,TRBV19,CASSIQQGVGNQPQHF,TGTGCCAGTAGTATCCAACAGGGGGTAGGGAATCAGCCCCAGCATTTT
17,TRBJ1-5,TRBD1,-,TRBV7-2,CASSSSQTGLGNQPQHF,TGTGCCAGCAGCTCCTCTCAGACAGGGTTGGGCAATCAGCCCCAGCATTTT
15,TRBJ2-3,-,-,TRBV7-2,CASSFVTVSTDTQYF,TGTGCCAGCAGCTTTGTAACGGTTAGCACAGATACGCAGTATTTT
15,TRBJ2-5,-,-,TRBV24-1,CATSDPGMYQETQYF,TGTGCCACCAGTGACCCAGGCATGTACCAAGAGACCCAGTACTTC
15,TRBJ1-5,TRBD1,-,TRBV7-2,CASSFTGGGNQPQHF,TGTGCCAGCAGCTTCACAGGGGGTGGCAATCAGCCCCAGCATTTT
15,TRBJ1-4,TRBD1,-,TRBV28,CASNPGGSGNEKLFF,TGTGCCAGCAACCCAGGGGGCAGCGGTAATGAAAAACTGTTTTTT
14,TRBJ1-4,-,-,TRBV19,CASSIAVGNEKLFF,TGTGCCAGTTCCATCGCGGTAGGTAATGAAAAACTGTTTTTT
14,TRBJ2-5,TRBD1,once,TRBV5-1,CASSQRDRVGDQYF,TGCGCCAGCAGCCAAAGGGACAGGGTAGGGGACCAGTACTTC
11,TRBJ1-5,-,few,TRBV10-2,CAGGNNQPQHF,TGCGCCGGGGGGAACAATCAGCCCCAGCATTTT
17,TRBJ2-3,TRBD2,-,TRBV5-1,CASSREGAGGVADTQYF,TGCGCCAGCAGCCGTGAAGGAGCGGGAGGAGTGGCAGATACGCAGTATTTT
12,TRBJ1-3,-,-,TRBV18,CASSTGGNTIYF,TGTGCCAGCTCAACGGGTGGAAACACCATATATTTT
13,TRBJ1-2,-,-,TRBV5-4,CASRNGSPYGYTF,TGTGCCAGCAGGAACGGGTCACCATATGGCTACACCTTC
15,TRBJ2-2,TRBD1,-,TRBV7-2,CASSFRQGNTGELFF,TGTGCCAGCAGCTTTAGACAGGGGAACACCGGGGAGCTGTTTTTT
12,TRBJ1-5,-,-,TRBV5-4,CASSVPNQPQHF,TGTGCCAGCAGCGTCCCTAATCAGCCCCAGCATTTT
13,TRBJ1-2,-,-,TRBV27,CASSPQGFDGYTF,TGTGCCAGCAGTCCACAGGGTTTCGATGGCTACACCTTC
16,TRBJ2-5,TRBD2,-,TRBV5-1,CASSLRSGGARETQYF,TGCGCCAGCAGCTTACGAAGCGGGGGGGCCCGGGAGACCCAGTACTTC
15,TRBJ1-1,-,-,TRBV11-2,CASSLTGHRNTEAFF,TGTGCCAGCAGCCTAACGGGACACAGGAACACTGAAGCTTTCTTT
15,TRBJ1-2,TRBD1,-,TRBV5-4,CASSPRDRANYGYTF,TGTGCCAGCAGCCCCCGGGACAGGGCCAACTATGGCTACACCTTC
13,TRBJ2-7,-,once,TRBV19,CASSGITSYEQYF,TGTGCCAGTAGCGGGATCACCTCCTACGAGCAGTACTTC
15,TRBJ2-7,-,-,TRBV6-2/TRBV6-3,CASSPLGTSVYEQYF,TGTGCCAGCAGTCCATTGGGGACTTCGGTATACGAGCAGTACTTC
19,TRBJ2-4,-,few,TRBV6-2/TRBV6-3,CASSYYRGRLGQAKNIQYF,TGTGCCAGCAGTTACTATCGGGGTCGGCTGGGTCAAGCCAAAAACATTCAGTACTTC
17,TRBJ2-3,TRBD2,-,TRBV28,CASSLAGRRSSTDTQYF,TGTGCCAGCAGTTTAGCCGGGAGGAGAAGCAGCACAGATACGCAGTATTTT
15,TRBJ2-7,TRBD2,-,TRBV5-1,CASSLEASGSREQYF,TGCGCCAGCAGCTTGGAGGCTAGCGGGAGTCGCGAGCAGTACTTC